A single sample gave rise to the 19 T cell receptor beta chains below, sequenced in a study of T cell repertoires in cytomegalovirus infection (dated by TCRdb to about 2019). The sequencer listed for this sample is Illumina HiSeq 1500. TCRdb reprocessing: public reads trimmed at Q25 with fastp, clones called with MiXCR, in-frame beta chains kept. Identical CDR3 proteins give one entry, which carries the most common genes and DNA. The sample data list about 310,000 distinct CDR3 sequences, and around a quarter of these were observed just once. The ten largest clones add up to about 14% of the sample. The treatment or condition tag for this specimen amounts to: in vitro stimulation with specific CMV peptide epitopes to enrich CMV-specific T cells. Antigens of these TCRs are unknown. The material sequenced was cultured PBMCs, taken from culture after CMV antigen stimulation. The receptors come from a human donor in good health (CMV status not recorded). Some clones in this sample may be carry-over from other donors' samples.

For this clonotype: Sequence at one end of the junction differs from germline and may be a read error. For the CDR3, the DNA is TGTGCCAGCAGCCCTGAAGGGGCGGAGAACAATGAGCAGTTCTTC. Translation: CASSPEGAENNEQFF. The chain uses TRBV4-1 and TRBJ2-1; D might be TRBD1 (5 bases). Germline loops: CDR1 MGHRA, CDR2 YSYEKL. The CDR3 is made up of 15 amino acids.

The V and J genes are TRBV7-2 and TRBJ2-5; 7 nucleotides match TRBD1. The CDR3 spans 15 residues. Germline V gene data show CDR1 as SGHTA and CDR2 as FQGNSA. V dropped 3 bases and J dropped 5; count of bases not matched to a gene: 9. CDR3 sequence reads: CASSLDGTRGETQYF. As DNA, the CDR3 is TGTGCCAGCAGCTTGGACGGGACCAGGGGGGAGACCCAGTACTTC.

This chain uses TRBV6-1 with TRBJ2-1; D remains ambiguous. From germline, CDR1 is MNHNS and CDR2 SASEGT. This CDR3 has 12 amino acids. V was trimmed by 3 bases and J by 8 bases, leaving 8 bases between them. CDR3 bases: TGTGCCAGCAGTGATTTAAAGGATGAGCAGTTCTTC. As protein: CASSDLKDEQFF.

This clonotype was seen a handful of times. The chain employs TRBV4-1 and TRBJ2-1, with 7 positions matching TRBD2. There are 16 residues in the CDR3. CDR1 and CDR2 (germline): MGHRA, YSYEKL. V was pared by 3 bases and J by 5 bases, with 10 bases of the junction left unmatched. The CDR3 nucleotides read TGCGCCAGCAGCCAGCGGGCACTAGCGAGAAACAATGAGCAGTTCTTC. It yields the protein CASSQRALARNNEQFF.

In its sample, this clonotype was seen a few times. The rearrangement uses TRBV3-1 and TRBJ1-2; TRBD1 might be the D (5 bases). The CDR3 totals 11 residues. The ends were cut back, 4 bases at V and 8 bases at J, with 8 bases in the middle. The germline V gene encodes CDR1 LGHDT and CDR2 YNNKEL (reference sequence). This CDR3 reads CASSLKGGYTF. The CDR3 DNA reads as TGTGCCAGCAGCCTAAAGGGGGGCTACACCTTC.

The chain recombines TRBV7-2 with TRBJ2-1; D remains ambiguous. With 6 bases removed from V and 0 bases from J, the gap between germline ends came to 9 bases. There are 14 residues in the CDR3. CDR1 is SGHTA, CDR2 FQGNSA, per germline. The CDR3, as DNA: TGTGCCAGCAGGGAATACAGCTCCTACAATGAGCAGTTCTTC. This gives the protein CASREYSSYNEQFF.

This clonotype has just one count. This chain connects TRBV4-3 to TRBJ2-3, with D possibly TRBD2 on 6 matching bases. This CDR3 comprises 13 residues. The germline CDR1 and CDR2 sequences are LGHNA and YSLEER. V dropped 3 bases and J dropped 4 bases, with 8 bases sitting between them. The CDR3 sequence: CASSQRLADTQYF. The CDR3 nucleotides are TGCGCCAGCAGCCAGAGACTAGCAGATACGCAGTATTTT.

This clonotype showed up just a few times. The chain couples TRBV7-2 to TRBJ2-1; D is possibly TRBD1 (6 bases). Trimming took 5 bases from V and 2 from J, leaving 16 bases between them. Germline assignment: CDR1 SGHTA and CDR2 FQGNSA. The CDR3 is 16 residues long. The CDR3 region is CASSRQVSSTYNEQFF. CDR3 bases: TGTGCCAGCAGCCGACAGGTCTCGAGCACCTACAATGAGCAGTTCTTC.

The rearrangement joins TRBV12-3 or TRBV12-4 to TRBJ1-1, with TRBD1 as a possible D gene (6 bases). CDR3 length equals 18 residues. V lost 7 bases to trimming and J lost 3 bases, with 27 bases between them. The CDR3 is CASTPGQSTTWGDTEAFF. The CDR3 nucleotides are TGTGCCAGCACCCCGGGACAAAGTACAACGTGGGGGGACACTGAAGCTTTCTTT.

This clonotype was seen a few times. The rearrangement links TRBV20-1 to TRBJ2-1; 10 nucleotides match TRBD2. Germline CDR1 reads DFQATT; CDR2 reads SNEGSKA (reference sequence). The CDR3 is made up of 14 amino acids. V was clipped by 0 bases and J by 8 bases; unmatched bases: 4. This CDR3 is CSARDLAGDDEQFF. The CDR3, as DNA: TGCAGTGCTAGAGATCTAGCGGGAGACGATGAGCAGTTCTTC.

A few counts support this clonotype. The rearrangement joins TRBV6-6 to TRBJ2-7; D gene unclear. Germline V gene sequence: CDR1 MNHNY, CDR2 SVGAGI (reference sequence). CDR3 length: 12 residues. Deletions cut 0 bases from V and 10 bases from J, with 10 bases between. CDR3 sequence (DNA): TGTGCCAGCAGTTACTCCAGGTTAGAACAGTACTTC. Translated: CASSYSRLEQYF.

In this sample, this clonotype turned up a few times. The J gene is TRBJ2-3, the V gene TRBV18; D is possibly TRBD2 (6 bases). The V end lost 3 bases, the J end lost 6 bases, and 10 bases lay between the germline ends. This CDR3 is 13 amino acids long. CDR1 KGHSH and CDR2 LQKENI come from the germline V gene. The CDR3 region is CASSPRRVDTQYF. The CDR3, as DNA: TGTGCCAGCTCACCCCGGAGGGTGGATACGCAGTATTTT.

The V gene is TRBV28, the J gene TRBJ2-7; 10 bases agree with TRBD1. Germline V lookup: CDR1 MDHEN, CDR2 SYDVKM. Trimming removed 6 bases from V and 5 bases from J; junction bases left unmatched: 10. There are 15 residues in the CDR3. The CDR3 here is CASSRSDRGLNEQYF. CDR3 DNA: TGTGCCAGCAGCCGAAGCGACAGGGGGCTCAACGAGCAGTACTTC.

Turning to this clonotype: Here the CDR3 omits its conserved ending phenylalanine or tryptophan, so a read error is the likely source. It is unclear where the CDR3 begins or ends on the DNA, so no DNA is shown, and the CDR3 is as TCRdb lists it. The rearrangement uses TRBV7-3 and TRBJ1-1. Both ends counted, the CDR3 spans 11 residues. Germline lookup yields CDR1 SGHTA and CDR2 FQGTGA. CDR3 loop: CASSLTRTYYG.

CDR3 coding DNA: TGTGCCAGCAGCGAAACAGGGGTGAATGACAATGAGCAGTTCTTC. This sequence encodes CASSETGVNDNEQFF. The J gene is TRBJ2-1, the V gene TRBV4-2, with 7 bases that match TRBD1. The CDR3 has 15 amino acids. The V gene's germline CDR1 is LGHNA and CDR2 YNFKEQ. The trim removed 5 bases at V and 5 bases at J, leaving 9 bases unmatched.

This clonotype showed up just a few times. The V and J genes are TRBV7-2 and TRBJ2-2; TRBD2 is a possible D gene (6 bases). The CDR3 is made up of 16 amino acids. CDR1 and CDR2 (germline): SGHTA, FQGNSA. Trimming pared 3 bases from V and 5 bases from J, leaving 16 bases between. The CDR3 loop reads CASSLGVGSLTGELFF. CDR3 in DNA: TGTGCCAGCAGCTTGGGGGTCGGGAGCCTTACCGGGGAGCTGTTTTTT.

V is TRBV24-1 and J is TRBJ2-1; 8 bases agree with TRBD2. The CDR3 is 14 residues long. Germline-derived CDR1 and CDR2 are KGHDR and SFDVKD. V lost 7 bases, J lost 3 bases, and 4 bases stayed unmatched. The CDR3 bases are TGTGCCACCAGCCGCACTAGCGGCTACAATGAGCAGTTCTTC. Protein: CATSRTSGYNEQFF.

This clonotype was seen a few times. The chain is built from TRBV19 and TRBJ1-2, with unresolved D. V dropped 8 bases and J dropped 0 bases, with 10 bases sitting between them. CDR1 and CDR2 (germline): LNHDA, SQIVND (reference sequence). The CDR3 is made up of 13 amino acids. The CDR3 loop reads CASRRLANYGYTF. CDR3 coding DNA: TGTGCCAGTCGACGGCTAGCTAACTATGGCTACACCTTC.

V gene TRBV11-2 combines with J gene TRBJ2-3, with D unclear. CDR1 is SGHAT, CDR2 FQNNGV, per germline. V dropped 7 bases and J dropped 1 base, with 9 bases sitting between them. This CDR3 has 13 residues. The CDR3 sequence: CASTRWGTDTQYF. DNA for the CDR3: TGTGCCAGCACCCGGTGGGGCACAGATACGCAGTATTTT.